The clone carrying this TCR beta chain was counted once. Sequencing used immunoSEQ multiplex PCR; TCRdb keeps in-frame clones, though not all of them. This table has approximately 290,000 clones, about 80% appearing once. The data belong to a study of blood T cell repertoires in COVID-19. CDR3 length: 16 amino acids. V was pared by 5 bases and J by 0 bases, with 13 bases between. The V gene's germline CDR1 is LGHDT and CDR2 YNNKEL (reference sequence). Material for sequencing was peripheral blood. The receptor's source is a person in their 70s with COVID-19, enrolled during active disease. This rearrangement joins TRBV3-1 (or the pseudogene TRBV3-2) to TRBJ2-2; TRBD1 might be the D (6 bases). This CDR3 is CASSLDRPANTGELFF. The CDR3 nucleotides are TGTGCCAGCAGCTTGGACAGACCCGCGAACACCGGGGAGCTGTTTTTT.